What follows describes a single T cell receptor (beta chain). The donors were part of the validation cohort of 95 to 150 subjects. That cohort was separate from the first cohort, which comprised 550 to 750 subjects. The sample is drawn from a study of cytomegalovirus exposure and HLA in healthy donors. The repertoire was sequenced with immunoSEQ multiplex PCR; TCRdb's copy has only in-frame clones and lacks some. The data contain tens of thousands of clones, over 90% of them seen just once; the ten biggest clones take up roughly 3%. Germline V gene data show CDR1 as SEHNR and CDR2 as FQNEAQ (reference sequence). This CDR3 has 16 amino acids. With 4 bases clipped from V and 4 bases from J, the junction kept 7 bases outside the gene matches.

The TCR originated in a woman aged 18-30 years in good health and CMV-seropositive. The sequenced sample consisted of PBMCs. The chain is built from TRBV7-9 and TRBJ2-1; 10 bases are a match to TRBD2. CDR3 region: CASSSSGLARYNEQFF. The CDR3 region has the DNA TGTGCCAGCAGCTCATCGGGACTAGCGAGATACAATGAGCAGTTCTTC.